This T cell receptor beta chain was sequenced during a study of CD8+ T cells in alopecia areata. Study-wide results and limits: Scalp sample sequencing also detects resident alphabeta T cells of normal skin.

Germline CDR1 and CDR2: SQVTM and ANQGSEA. V was clipped by 7 bases and J by 4 bases, with 15 bases between them. There are 13 residues in the CDR3. cDNA serving as the sequencing template came from extracted, reverse transcribed RNA. Data came from immunoSEQ multiplex PCR; TCRdb stores just in-frame clones and leaves some out. This sample has under 300,000 clones, with around 67% found just once. In this sample, this clone turned up a few times. The antigen is not known. Peripheral blood and lesional scalp punch biopsies came from alopecia areata patients. The V and J genes are TRBV29-1 and TRBJ2-3; D is undetermined. The sequencing here drew on CD4+ T cells sorted from blood, taken at week 0. The TCR comes from a human donor with alopecia areata. CDR3 protein: CSGCVVGPDTQYF. The CDR3, as DNA: TGCAGCGGGTGCGTAGTAGGTCCAGATACGCAGTATTTT.